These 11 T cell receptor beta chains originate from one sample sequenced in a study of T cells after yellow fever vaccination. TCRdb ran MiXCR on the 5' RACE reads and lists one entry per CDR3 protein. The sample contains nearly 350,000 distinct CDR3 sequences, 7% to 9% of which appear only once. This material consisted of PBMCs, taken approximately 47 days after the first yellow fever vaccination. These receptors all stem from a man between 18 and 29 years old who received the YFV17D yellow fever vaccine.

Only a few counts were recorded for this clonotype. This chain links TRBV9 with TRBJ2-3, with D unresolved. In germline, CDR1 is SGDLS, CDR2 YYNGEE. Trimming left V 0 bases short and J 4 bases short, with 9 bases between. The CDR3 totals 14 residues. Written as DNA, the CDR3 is TGTGCCAGCAGCGTAGCTCGTCTCGCAGATACGCAGTATTTT. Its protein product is CASSVARLADTQYF.

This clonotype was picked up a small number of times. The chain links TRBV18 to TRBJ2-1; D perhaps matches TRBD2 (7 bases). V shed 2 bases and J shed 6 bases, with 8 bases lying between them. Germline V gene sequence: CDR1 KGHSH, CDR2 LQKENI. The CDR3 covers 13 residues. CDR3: CASSPGGANEQFF. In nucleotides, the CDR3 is TGTGCCAGCTCACCAGGGGGGGCCAATGAGCAGTTCTTC.

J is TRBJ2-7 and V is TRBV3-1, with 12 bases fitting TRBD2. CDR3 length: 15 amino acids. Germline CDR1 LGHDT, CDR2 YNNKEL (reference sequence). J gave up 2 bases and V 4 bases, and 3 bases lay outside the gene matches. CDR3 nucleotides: TGTGCCAGCAGCCCCCGGACTAGCGGGGCCTACGAGCAGTACTTC. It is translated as CASSPRTSGAYEQYF.

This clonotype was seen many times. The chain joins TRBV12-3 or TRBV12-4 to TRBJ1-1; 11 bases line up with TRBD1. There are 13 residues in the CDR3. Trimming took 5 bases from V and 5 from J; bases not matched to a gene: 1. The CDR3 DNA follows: TGTGCCAGCAGTGGGACAGGGGGGACTGAAGCTTTCTTT. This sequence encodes CASSGTGGTEAFF.

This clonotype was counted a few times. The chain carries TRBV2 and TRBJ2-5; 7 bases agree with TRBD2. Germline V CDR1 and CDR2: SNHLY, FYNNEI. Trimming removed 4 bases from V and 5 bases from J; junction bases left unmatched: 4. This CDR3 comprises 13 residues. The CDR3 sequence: CASSGLASETQYF. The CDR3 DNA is TGTGCCAGCAGTGGACTAGCATCGGAGACCCAGTACTTC.

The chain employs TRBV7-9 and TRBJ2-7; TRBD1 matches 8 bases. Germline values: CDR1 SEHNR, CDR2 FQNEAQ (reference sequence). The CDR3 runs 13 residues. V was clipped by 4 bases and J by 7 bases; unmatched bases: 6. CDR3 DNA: TGTGCCAGCAGCTCACAGGGGGGATATGAGCAGTACTTC. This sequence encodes CASSSQGGYEQYF. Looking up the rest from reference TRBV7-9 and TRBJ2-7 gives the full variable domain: DTGVSQNPRHKITKRGQNVTFRCDPISEHNRLYWYRQTLGQGPEFLTYFQNEAQLEKSRLLSDRFSAERPKGSFSTLEIQRTEQGDSAMYLCASSSQGGYEQYFGPGTRLTVT.

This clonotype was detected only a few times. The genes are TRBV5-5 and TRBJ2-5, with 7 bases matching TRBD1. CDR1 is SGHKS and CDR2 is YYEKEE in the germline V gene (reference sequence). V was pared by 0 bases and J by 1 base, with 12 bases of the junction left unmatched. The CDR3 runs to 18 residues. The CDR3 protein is CASSLGAWRQGLQETQYF. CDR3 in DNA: TGTGCCAGCAGCTTGGGGGCATGGAGACAGGGCCTCCAAGAGACCCAGTACTTC.

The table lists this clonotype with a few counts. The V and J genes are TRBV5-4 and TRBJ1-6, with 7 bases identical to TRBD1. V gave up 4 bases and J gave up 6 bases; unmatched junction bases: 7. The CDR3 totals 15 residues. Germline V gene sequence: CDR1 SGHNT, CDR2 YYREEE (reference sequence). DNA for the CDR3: TGTGCCAGCAGCCCGGGACAGACCGTTAATTCACCCCTCCACTTT. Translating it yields CASSPGQTVNSPLHF.

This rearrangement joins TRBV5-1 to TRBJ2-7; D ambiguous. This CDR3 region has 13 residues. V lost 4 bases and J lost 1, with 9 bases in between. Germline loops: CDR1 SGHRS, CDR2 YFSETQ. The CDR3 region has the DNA TGCGCCAGCAGCGGTACAAGGTCCTACGAGCAGTACTTC. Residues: CASSGTRSYEQYF.

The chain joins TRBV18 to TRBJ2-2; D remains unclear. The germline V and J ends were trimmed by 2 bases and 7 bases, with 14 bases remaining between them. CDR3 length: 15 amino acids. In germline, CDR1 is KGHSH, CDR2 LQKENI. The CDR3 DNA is TGTGCCAGCTCACCAAGAAGGCTTTTCGGCGGGGAGCTGTTTTTT. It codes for CASSPRRLFGGELFF.

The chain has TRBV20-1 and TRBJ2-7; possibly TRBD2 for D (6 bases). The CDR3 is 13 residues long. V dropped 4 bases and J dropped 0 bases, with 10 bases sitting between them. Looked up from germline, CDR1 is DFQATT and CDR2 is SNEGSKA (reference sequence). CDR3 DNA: TGCAGTGCTATCCGGCGGGACTCCTACGAGCAGTACTTC. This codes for CSAIRRDSYEQYF.